This TCR beta chain derives from a study of shared clonotypes between healthy human individuals. Study-wide results and caveats: Researchers sampled only blood; tissue repertoires likely differ.

A remark on this clone: The antigen remains undetermined.

The authors distributed each subset's genomic DNA evenly over several immunoSEQ plates. Only in-frame clones appear in the TCRdb table, and some are missing; sequencing was by immunoSEQ multiplex PCR. Of 950,000 to 1,300,000 clones listed, about 77% were seen once; the top ten hold approximately 1.5%. Per the germline V gene, CDR1 is SGHRS and CDR2 is YFSETQ. The V segment lost 2 bases and the J segment 5 bases; nucleotides outside the gene matches: 4. This CDR3 is built from 15 residues. The sequenced sample consisted of memory CD4+ T cells sorted from blood. The sample's subset: CD45RA-negative fraction. The V gene is TRBV5-1, the J gene TRBJ2-7, with 13 bases fitting TRBD2. The origin of this receptor is a man younger than 35 in good health. The CDR3 reads CASSFGLAGVNEQYF. The CDR3 nucleotides read TGCGCCAGCAGCTTCGGACTAGCGGGAGTCAACGAGCAGTACTTC.